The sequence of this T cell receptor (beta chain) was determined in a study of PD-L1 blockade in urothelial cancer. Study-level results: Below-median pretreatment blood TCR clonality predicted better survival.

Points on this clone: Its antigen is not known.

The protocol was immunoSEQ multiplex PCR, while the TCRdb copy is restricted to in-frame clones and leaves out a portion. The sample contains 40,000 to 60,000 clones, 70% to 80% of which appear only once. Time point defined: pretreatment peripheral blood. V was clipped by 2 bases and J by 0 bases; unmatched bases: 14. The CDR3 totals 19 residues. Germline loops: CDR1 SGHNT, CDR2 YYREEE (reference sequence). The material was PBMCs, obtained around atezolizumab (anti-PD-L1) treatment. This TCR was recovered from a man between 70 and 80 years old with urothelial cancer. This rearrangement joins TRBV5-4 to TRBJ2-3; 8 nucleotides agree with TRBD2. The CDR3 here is CASSFDTAGGRTSTDTQYF. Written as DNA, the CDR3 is TGTGCCAGCAGCTTCGATACCGCGGGAGGCCGTACTAGCACAGATACGCAGTATTTT.